There are a few counts of the clone carrying this T cell receptor beta chain. The germline gives CDR1 GTSNPN, CDR2 SVGIG (reference sequence). The V segment lost 0 bases and the J segment 2 bases; nucleotides outside the gene matches: 6. This CDR3 contains 15 residues. This record belongs to a study of T-cell memory formation after mild COVID-19. Whole-study context: TCR clusters were mostly donor specific.

One entry per CDR3 protein, called by TCRdb with MiXCR from the 5' RACE reads. The sample contains roughly 620,000 distinct CDR3 sequences, under 20% of which appear only once. This rearrangement joins TRBV30 to TRBJ2-7, with 8 bases identical to TRBD2. Source material: PBMCs or a T cell subset sorted from them (not recorded which). This TCR was recovered from an adult woman who had mild COVID-19 (a few samples of this study predate the infection). Cell type and time point are not known. CDR3 coding DNA: TGTGCCTGGAGTGTAATGACTAGCGTGGCCTACGAGCAGTACTTC. As protein: CAWSVMTSVAYEQYF.